Listed below are T cell receptor beta chains from one sample, sequenced in a study of T-cell memory formation after mild COVID-19. From the 5' RACE reads, TCRdb called clonotypes with MiXCR, one entry per CDR3 protein. The table shows roughly 480,000 distinct CDR3 sequences, with about 23% occurring only once. Sequenced: PBMCs or a T cell subset sorted from them (not recorded which). The receptors here all came from an adult woman who had mild COVID-19 (a few samples of this study predate the infection). Cell type and time point are not known. The CDR3 runs from the conserved cysteine through the conserved F or W. The order of the fields is clone size, J gene, D gene, V gene, CDR3 DNA, CDR3 protein. The D gene is left open where the match is weak. Only part of the rows carry a size: once, few, many, or a class if the clone is expanded.

few | TRBJ2-5 | TRBD1 | TRBV12-3/TRBV12-4 | TGTGCCAGCAGTCTTAGACAGGGAATAGAGACCCAGTACTTC | CASSLRQGIETQYF
many | TRBJ2-1 | TRBD1 | TRBV12-3/TRBV12-4 | TGTGCCAGCAGTTCCCAGGACAGGGTTTACAATGAGCAGTTCTTC | CASSSQDRVYNEQFF
- | TRBJ2-2 | TRBD2 | TRBV12-3/TRBV12-4 | TGTGCCAGCAGGGGGACTAGCGGGAAGAGAGGGACCGGGGAGCTGTTTTTT | CASRGTSGKRGTGELFF
- | TRBJ1-1 | - | TRBV12-3/TRBV12-4 | TGTGCCAGCAGACTACACGGATGGGACACTGAAGCTTTCTTT | CASRLHGWDTEAFF
- | TRBJ2-5 | TRBD2 | TRBV5-1 | TGCGCCAGCAGCTTGGGAGCGGGGACAGAGACCCAGTACTTC | CASSLGAGTETQYF
- | TRBJ2-1 | - | TRBV7-9 | TGTGCCAGCAGCCCGGACTTGTACAATGAGCAGTTCTTC | CASSPDLYNEQFF
- | TRBJ2-2 | TRBD2 | TRBV4-3 | TGCGCCAGCAGCCAAGATATCCTAGCGGGAGCGAACGGGGAGCTGTTTTTT | CASSQDILAGANGELFF
few | TRBJ2-2 | TRBD2 | TRBV20-1 | TGCAGTGCCCCATTGCCTAGCGGGAGGGCCGGTACCGGGGAGCTGTTTTTT | CSAPLPSGRAGTGELFF
- | TRBJ2-2 | - | TRBV7-3 | TGTGCCAGCAGCCCAAAGGGGCACCGGAACACCGGGGAGCTGTTTTTT | CASSPKGHRNTGELFF
- | TRBJ1-5 | - | TRBV12-3/TRBV12-4 | TGTGCCAGCAGTCTCTTGAGCGATCAGCCCCAGCATTTT | CASSLLSDQPQHF
few | TRBJ2-7 | TRBD2 | TRBV27 | TGTGCCAGCAGTTTATCTGGACTAGCGGGAGTAGTGGGGCAGTACTTC | CASSLSGLAGVVGQYF
- | TRBJ2-4 | - | TRBV23-1 | TGCGCCAGCAGTCAATCCCTGGGGGCCAGGAGCAAAAACATTCAGTACTTC | CASSQSLGARSKNIQYF
- | TRBJ1-2 | TRBD1 | TRBV6-5 | TGTGCCAGCAGTCCCACACTCGCAGGGGGCAACTATGGCTACACCTTC | CASSPTLAGGNYGYTF
- | TRBJ2-1 | TRBD2 | TRBV6-2/TRBV6-3 | TGTGCCAGCAGTTCCGGGACTAGCGGGAGGTGGGAGCAGTTCTTC | CASSSGTSGRWEQFF
- | TRBJ1-1 | TRBD1 | TRBV12-3/TRBV12-4 | TGTGCCAGCAGTCTGACCGCGACAGGGACCACTGAAGCTTTCTTT | CASSLTATGTTEAFF